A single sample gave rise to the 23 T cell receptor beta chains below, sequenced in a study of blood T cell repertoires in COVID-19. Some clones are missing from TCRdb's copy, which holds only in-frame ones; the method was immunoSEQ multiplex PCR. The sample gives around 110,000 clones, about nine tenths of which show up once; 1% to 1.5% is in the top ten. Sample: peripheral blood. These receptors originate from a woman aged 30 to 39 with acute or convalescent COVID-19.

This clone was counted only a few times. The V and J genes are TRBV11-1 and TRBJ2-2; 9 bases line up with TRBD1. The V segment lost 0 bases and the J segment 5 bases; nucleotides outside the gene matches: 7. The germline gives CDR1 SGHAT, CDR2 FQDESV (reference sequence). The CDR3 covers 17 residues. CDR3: CASSLAAGTGSTGELFF. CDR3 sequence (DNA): TGTGCCAGCAGCTTAGCGGCCGGGACAGGGTCAACCGGGGAGCTGTTTTTT.

The CDR3 region is CASSARQTTNEKLFF. CDR3 sequence (DNA): TGTGCCAGCAGCGCCCGACAGACAACTAATGAAAAACTGTTTTTT. This chain uses TRBV7-9 with TRBJ1-4; maybe TRBD1 (5 bases). Germline CDR1 SEHNR, CDR2 FQNEAQ (reference sequence). V lost 5 bases and J 0 bases, leaving 10 bases between the germline ends. This CDR3 comprises 15 residues.

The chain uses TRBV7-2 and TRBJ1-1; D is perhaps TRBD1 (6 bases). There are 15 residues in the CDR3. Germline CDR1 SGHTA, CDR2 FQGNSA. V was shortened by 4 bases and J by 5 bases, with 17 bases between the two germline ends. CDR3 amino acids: CASSSSPPGDTEAFF. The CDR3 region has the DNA TGTGCCAGCAGCTCCAGCCCCCCAGGGGATACTGAAGCTTTCTTT.

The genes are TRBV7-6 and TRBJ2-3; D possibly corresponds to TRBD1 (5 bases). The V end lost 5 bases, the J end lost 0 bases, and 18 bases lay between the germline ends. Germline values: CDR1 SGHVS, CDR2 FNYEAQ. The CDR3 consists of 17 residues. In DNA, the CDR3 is TGTGCCAGCAGCCCCCGACCCTACAGGAGTAGCACAGATACGCAGTATTTT. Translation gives CASSPRPYRSSTDTQYF.

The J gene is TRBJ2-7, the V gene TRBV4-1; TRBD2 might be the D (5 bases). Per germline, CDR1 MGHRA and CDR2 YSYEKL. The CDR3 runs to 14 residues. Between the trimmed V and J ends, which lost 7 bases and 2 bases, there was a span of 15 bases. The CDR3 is CASTAPGVPYEQYF. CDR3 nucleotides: TGCGCCAGCACCGCACCCGGGGTACCCTACGAGCAGTACTTC.

The CDR3 sequence is CASSSDRAYGYTF. The CDR3 bases are TGTGCCAGCAGCTCGGACAGGGCCTATGGCTACACCTTC. The chain is built from TRBV7-2 and TRBJ1-2, with 8 positions matching TRBD1. The ends lost 4 bases at V and 4 bases at J; junction bases unmatched: 2. This CDR3 region has 13 residues. Germline V gene data show CDR1 as SGHTA and CDR2 as FQGNSA.

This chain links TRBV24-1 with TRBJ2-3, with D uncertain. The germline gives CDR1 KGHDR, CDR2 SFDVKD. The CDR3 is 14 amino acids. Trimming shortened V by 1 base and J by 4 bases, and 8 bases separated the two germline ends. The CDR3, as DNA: TGTGCCACCAGTGATTTAGCGAAGTCAGATACGCAGTATTTT. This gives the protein CATSDLAKSDTQYF.

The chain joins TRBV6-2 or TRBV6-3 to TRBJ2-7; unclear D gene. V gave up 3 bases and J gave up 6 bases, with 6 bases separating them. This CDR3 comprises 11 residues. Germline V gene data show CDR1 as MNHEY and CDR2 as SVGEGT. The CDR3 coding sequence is TGTGCCAGCAGTTATTCGGGCGAGCAGTACTTC. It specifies CASSYSGEQYF.

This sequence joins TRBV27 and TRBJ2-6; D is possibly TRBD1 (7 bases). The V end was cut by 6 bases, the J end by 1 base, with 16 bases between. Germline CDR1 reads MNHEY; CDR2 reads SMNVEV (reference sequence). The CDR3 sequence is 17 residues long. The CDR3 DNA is TGTGCCAGCAGGAGCAGGGGGGCTTGGTCTGGGGCCAACGTCCTGACTTTC. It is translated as CASRSRGAWSGANVLTF. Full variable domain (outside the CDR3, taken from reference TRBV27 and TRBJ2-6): EAQVTQNPRYLITVTGKKLTVTCSQNMNHEYMSWYRQDPGLGLRQIYYSMNVEVTDKGDVPEGYKVSRKEKRNFPLILESPSPNQTSLYFCASRSRGAWSGANVLTFGAGSRLTVL.

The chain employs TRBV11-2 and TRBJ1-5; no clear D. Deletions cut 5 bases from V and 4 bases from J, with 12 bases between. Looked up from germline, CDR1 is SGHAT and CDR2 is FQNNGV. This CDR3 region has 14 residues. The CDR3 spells CASSPGRGNQPQHF. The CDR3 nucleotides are TGTGCCAGCAGCCCTGGGAGAGGGAATCAGCCCCAGCATTTT.

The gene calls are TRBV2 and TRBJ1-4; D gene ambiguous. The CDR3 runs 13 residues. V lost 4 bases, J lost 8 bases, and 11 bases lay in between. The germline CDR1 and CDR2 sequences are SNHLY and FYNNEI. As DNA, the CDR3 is TGTGCCAGCAGTGCGTCGGGAGGGGAAAAACTGTTTTTT. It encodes CASSASGGEKLFF.

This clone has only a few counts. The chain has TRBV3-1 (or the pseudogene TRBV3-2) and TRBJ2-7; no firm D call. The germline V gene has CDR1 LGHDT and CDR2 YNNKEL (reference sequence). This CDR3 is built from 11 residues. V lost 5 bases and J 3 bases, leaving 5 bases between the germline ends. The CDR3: CASSSHYEQYF. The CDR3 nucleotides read TGTGCCAGCAGCTCACACTACGAGCAGTACTTC.

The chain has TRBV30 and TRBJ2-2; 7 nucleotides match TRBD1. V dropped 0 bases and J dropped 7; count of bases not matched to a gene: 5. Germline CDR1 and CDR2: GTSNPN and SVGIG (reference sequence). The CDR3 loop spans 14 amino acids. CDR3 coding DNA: TGTGCCTGGAGTGTACAGGGGAGAAGCGGGGAGCTGTTTTTT. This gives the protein CAWSVQGRSGELFF.

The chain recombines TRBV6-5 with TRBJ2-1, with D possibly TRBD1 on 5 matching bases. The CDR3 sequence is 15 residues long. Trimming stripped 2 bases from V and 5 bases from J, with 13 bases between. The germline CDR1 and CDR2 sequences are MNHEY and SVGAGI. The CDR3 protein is CASSYGAQGHNEQFF. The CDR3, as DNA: TGTGCCAGCAGTTACGGAGCTCAGGGTCACAATGAGCAGTTCTTC.

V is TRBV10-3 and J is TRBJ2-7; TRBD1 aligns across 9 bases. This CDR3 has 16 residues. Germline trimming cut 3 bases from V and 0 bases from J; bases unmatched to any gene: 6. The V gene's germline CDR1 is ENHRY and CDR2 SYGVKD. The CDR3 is CAISDIGTGPSYEQYF. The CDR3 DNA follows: TGTGCCATCAGTGATATTGGGACAGGGCCCTCCTACGAGCAGTACTTC.

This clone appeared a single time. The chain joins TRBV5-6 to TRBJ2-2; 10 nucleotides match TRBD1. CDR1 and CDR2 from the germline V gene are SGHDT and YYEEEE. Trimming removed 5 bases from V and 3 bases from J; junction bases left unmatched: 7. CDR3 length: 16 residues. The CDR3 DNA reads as TGTGCCAGCAGGATACTGGGACAGGGGTACACCGGGGAGCTGTTTTTT. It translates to CASRILGQGYTGELFF.

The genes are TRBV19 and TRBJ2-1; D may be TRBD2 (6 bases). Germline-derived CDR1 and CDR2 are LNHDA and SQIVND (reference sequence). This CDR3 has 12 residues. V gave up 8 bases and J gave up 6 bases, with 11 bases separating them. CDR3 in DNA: TGTGCCAGTCAGTGGGGGGTCAATGAGCAGTTCTTC. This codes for CASQWGVNEQFF.

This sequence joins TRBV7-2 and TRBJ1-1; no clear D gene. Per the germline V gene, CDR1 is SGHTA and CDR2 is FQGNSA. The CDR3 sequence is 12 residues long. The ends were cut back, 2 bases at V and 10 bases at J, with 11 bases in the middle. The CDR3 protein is CASSLTGGGAFF. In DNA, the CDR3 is TGTGCCAGCAGCTTAACGGGCGGAGGAGCTTTCTTT.

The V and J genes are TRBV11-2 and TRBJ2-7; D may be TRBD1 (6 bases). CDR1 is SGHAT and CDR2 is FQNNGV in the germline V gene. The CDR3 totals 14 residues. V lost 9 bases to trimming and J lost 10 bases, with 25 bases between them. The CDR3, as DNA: TGTGCCAGTGAGAATGCACAGGGCCCCCGATTACAGTACTTC. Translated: CASENAQGPRLQYF.

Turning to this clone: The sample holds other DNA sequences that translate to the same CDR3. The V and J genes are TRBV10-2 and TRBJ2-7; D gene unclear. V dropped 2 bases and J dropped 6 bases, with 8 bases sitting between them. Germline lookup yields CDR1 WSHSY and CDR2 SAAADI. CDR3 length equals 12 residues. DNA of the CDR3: TGCGCCAGCAGTGAGCAATCTAGCGAGCAGTACTTC. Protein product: CASSEQSSEQYF.

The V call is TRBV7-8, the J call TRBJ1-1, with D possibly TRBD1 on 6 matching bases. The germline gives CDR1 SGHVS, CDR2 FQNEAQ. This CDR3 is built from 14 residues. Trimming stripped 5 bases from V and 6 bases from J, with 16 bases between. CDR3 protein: CASSPSRGFAEAFF. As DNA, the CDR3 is TGTGCCAGCAGCCCAAGTAGGGGGTTCGCTGAAGCTTTCTTT.

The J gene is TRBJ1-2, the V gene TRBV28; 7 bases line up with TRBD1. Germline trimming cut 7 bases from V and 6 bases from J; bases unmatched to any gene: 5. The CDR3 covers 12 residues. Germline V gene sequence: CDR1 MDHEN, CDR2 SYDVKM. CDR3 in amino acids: CASTWTGDGYTF. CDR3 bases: TGTGCCAGCACCTGGACAGGAGATGGCTACACCTTC.

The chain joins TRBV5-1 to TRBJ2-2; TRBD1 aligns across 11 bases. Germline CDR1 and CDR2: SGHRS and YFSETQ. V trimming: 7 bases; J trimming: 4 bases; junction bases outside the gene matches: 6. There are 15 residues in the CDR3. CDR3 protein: CASRTGGVGTGELFF. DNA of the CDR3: TGCGCCAGCCGGACAGGGGGCGTCGGCACCGGGGAGCTGTTTTTT.